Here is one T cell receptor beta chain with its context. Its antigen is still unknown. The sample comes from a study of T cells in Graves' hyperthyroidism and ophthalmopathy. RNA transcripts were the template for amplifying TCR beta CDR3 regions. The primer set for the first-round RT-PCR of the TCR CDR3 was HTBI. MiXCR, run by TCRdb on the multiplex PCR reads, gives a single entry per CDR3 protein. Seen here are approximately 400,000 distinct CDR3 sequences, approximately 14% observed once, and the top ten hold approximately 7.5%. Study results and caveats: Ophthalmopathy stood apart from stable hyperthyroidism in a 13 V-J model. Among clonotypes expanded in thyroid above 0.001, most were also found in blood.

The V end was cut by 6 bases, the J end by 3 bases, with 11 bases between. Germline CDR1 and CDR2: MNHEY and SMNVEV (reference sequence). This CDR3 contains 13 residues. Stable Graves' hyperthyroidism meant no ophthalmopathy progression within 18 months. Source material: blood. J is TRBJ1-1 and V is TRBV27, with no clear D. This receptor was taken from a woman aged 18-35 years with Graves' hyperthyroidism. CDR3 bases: TGTGCCAGCAGCCCCCGGCGGGACACTGAAGCTTTCTTT. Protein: CASSPRRDTEAFF.